The entry below describes one T cell receptor beta chain. The antigen remains undetermined. This sample was included in a study of CD8 T cells in Susac syndrome. Regarding the study as a whole: By the study's own acknowledgment, its TCR sequencing and HLA analysis included relatively few individuals.

CD8+ and CD4+ T cells circulating in blood were sequenced for TCR beta. The CDR3 has 14 residues. Trimming took off 1 base at V and 3 bases at J, with 10 bases between the two ends. Roughly 0.45 to 1 ug RNA was reverse transcribed with random hexamers. TCRdb fed the immunoSEQ multiplex PCR reads into MiXCR, producing one record per CDR3 protein. The sample comprises around 270,000 distinct CDR3 sequences, 75% to 85% of which are singletons, and 0.2% to 0.25% rests with the top ten. The rearrangement uses TRBV12-3 or TRBV12-4 and TRBJ2-7; no clear D. The sample consisted of CD8+ T cells from PBMCs. This receptor was obtained from a human donor with multiple sclerosis. CDR3 in DNA: TGTGCCAGCAGTTTAGGGTCACCATTCTACGAGCAGTACTTC. It is translated as CASSLGSPFYEQYF.